This T cell receptor (beta chain) was found in a study of technical replicates of blood from several donors. Trimming stripped 4 bases from V and 0 bases from J, with 7 bases between. Per the germline V gene, CDR1 is LGHNA and CDR2 is YNFKEQ. The CDR3 spans 13 residues. Method: immunoSEQ multiplex PCR; TCRdb's copy keeps in-frame clones and lacks some. The sample carries about 72,000 clones, roughly 95% recorded once. The chain recombines TRBV4-2 with TRBJ2-7; D gene unclear. Source material: T cells isolated from PBMCs. This sequence was found in a human donor in good health. DNA for the CDR3: TGTGCCAGCAGCCTCAGCGACTCCTACGAGCAGTACTTC. This translates into CASSLSDSYEQYF.